This TCR beta chain was recorded in a study of T cell clonality in common variable immunodeficiency. Overall study results and limits: Fewer TCRbeta clones were shared among CVID subjects than controls. The cause of increased CVID clonality remains unclear without subpopulation sequencing. Compared with healthy controls, CVID subjects showed increased TCRbeta clonality, mostly in about a third.

Heparinized whole blood, roughly 5 to 9 ml, came from each donor. The table came from immunoSEQ multiplex PCR; TCRdb's copy has only in-frame clones and leaves some out. The sample was found to contain under 35,000 clones, and every one recurs. This clone was seen repeatedly, ten times or more. Antigen unknown. The read terminates 3 residues ahead of where the CDR3 ends, so the germline J gene completes it. This CDR3 is 14 amino acids long. Deletions cut 7 bases from V and 2 bases from J, with 13 bases between. Germline loops: CDR1 MDHEN, CDR2 SYDVKM. Sequenced material: peripheral blood mononuclear cells. This chain links TRBV28 with TRBJ2-3, with D tentatively TRBD2 (5 bases). This sequence was found in a person between 18 and 70 years old in good health. CDR3 DNA, as far as it was read: TGTGCCAGCATTACTCCGGGGTACACAGATACG. This codes for CASITPGYTDT. The full CDR3 protein reads CASITPGYTDTQYF.